This T cell receptor beta chain was found in a study of blood T cell repertoires in COVID-19. Across the whole study: There were acute and convalescent COVID-19 samples, and they came from the United States, Italy and Spain.

This clone was recorded a few times. The length of the CDR3 is 13 residues. V was trimmed by 5 bases and J by 4 bases, leaving 9 bases between them. Germline values: CDR1 MNHEY, CDR2 SMNVEV (reference sequence). Under the authors' procedure: Estimated nucleated cell counts came from reference gene primer amplification. Here immunoSEQ multiplex PCR was the method, and the copy in TCRdb shows in-frame clones only, minus some. V and J calls and clone size come straight from that table; D and trimming were deduced from the DNA. This sample has approximately 300,000 clones, with 87% found just once. The receptor was isolated from a man aged 18 to 30 with active or convalescent COVID-19. Input material: peripheral blood. The J gene is TRBJ1-5, the V gene TRBV27; the D is unclear. The CDR3 bases are TGTGCCAGCAGTATAGATACTAATCAGCCCCAGCATTTT. It specifies CASSIDTNQPQHF.